Shown below are 15 T cell receptor beta chains from a single sample sequenced in a study of shared clonotypes between healthy human individuals. The method was immunoSEQ multiplex PCR; TCRdb's version includes in-frame clones alone and lacks a portion of them. Here the sample spans about 2,100,000 clones, 85% to 95% being singletons. Naive CD8 populations comprised CD45RO-negative cells positively selected for CCR7, excluding terminally differentiated effector memory CD45RA+ cells. Sequencing used naive CD8+ T cells from PBMCs. Every receptor here comes from a man younger than 35 in good health. Some clones in this sample may be carry-over from other donors' samples.

This clone showed up just once. The V and J genes are TRBV2 and TRBJ2-1, with 7 bases lining up with TRBD2. With 11 bases clipped from V and 0 bases from J, the junction kept 7 bases outside the gene matches. The germline V gene encodes CDR1 SNHLY and CDR2 FYNNEI. This CDR3 spans 14 amino acids. Written as DNA, the CDR3 is TGTGCCGGCCATAGCGGGTTCTCCTACAATGAGCAGTTCTTC. Amino acids: CAGHSGFSYNEQFF.

The chain's CDR3 is CASSNRGGSYNEQFF. CDR3 DNA sequence: TGTGCCAGCAGCAACCGGGGGGGCTCCTACAATGAGCAGTTCTTC. The chain recombines TRBV7-3 with TRBJ2-1, with 8 bases lining up with TRBD2. V was pared by 5 bases and J by 0 bases, with 3 bases of the junction left unmatched. The CDR3 consists of 15 residues. Germline V gene sequence: CDR1 SGHTA, CDR2 FQGTGA.

This chain joins TRBV28 and TRBJ1-3; the D is unclear. Germline V gene data show CDR1 as MDHEN and CDR2 as SYDVKM. V was pared by 4 bases and J by 0 bases, with 10 bases between. The CDR3 is made up of 15 amino acids. The CDR3 DNA is TGTGCCAGCAGTTACGGGGAGGCCTCTGGAAACACCATATATTTT. Protein: CASSYGEASGNTIYF. Full variable domain (rest looked up from reference TRBV28 and TRBJ1-3): DVKVTQSSRYLVKRTGEKVFLECVQDMDHENMFWYRQDPGLGLRLIYFSYDVKMKEKGDIPEGYSVSREKKERFSLILESASTNQTSMYLCASSYGEASGNTIYFGEGSWLTVV.

V is TRBV29-1 and J is TRBJ2-7; D is perhaps TRBD1 or TRBD2 (7 bases each). The ends were cut back, 7 bases at V and 4 bases at J, with 17 bases in the middle. CDR1 and CDR2 (germline): SQVTM, ANQGSEA. There are 13 residues in the CDR3. This CDR3 reads CSANNRGGYEQYF. CDR3 nucleotides: TGCAGCGCTAACAACAGGGGAGGGTACGAGCAGTACTTC.

The chain has TRBV9 and TRBJ2-1; D is ambiguous. Looked up from germline, CDR1 is SGDLS and CDR2 is YYNGEE. The CDR3 is 16 residues long. The germline V and J ends were trimmed by 0 bases and 2 bases, with 12 bases remaining between them. DNA for the CDR3: TGTGCCAGCAGCGTAGAACCAGCAGATGCCTACAATGAGCAGTTCTTC. This translates into CASSVEPADAYNEQFF.

This chain joins TRBV2 and TRBJ1-3; D is ambiguous. CDR3 size: 12 residues. CDR1 SNHLY and CDR2 FYNNEI come from the germline V gene. The V gene lost 7 bases and the J gene lost 3 bases, with 7 bases spanning the gap. The CDR3: CASMVVGNTIYF. CDR3 nucleotides: TGTGCCAGCATGGTGGTTGGAAACACCATATATTTT.

The V gene is TRBV27, the J gene TRBJ2-1; D is possibly TRBD1 or TRBD2 (8 bases each). The CDR3 spans 17 residues. V dropped 7 bases and J dropped 3 bases, with 22 bases sitting between them. Per germline, CDR1 MNHEY and CDR2 SMNVEV (reference sequence). The CDR3 DNA is TGTGCCAGCACACTCCAGGGGGCTAGCGGGTACTACAATGAGCAGTTCTTC. Translation gives CASTLQGASGYYNEQFF.

As concerns this clone: At one of its ends the junction is not consistent with the germline gene, which may arise from a read error. The V call is TRBV11-3, the J call TRBJ1-5; D is unclear. The CDR3 is 13 residues long. Germline V gene lookup returns CDR1 SGHNT and CDR2 YENEEA. The CDR3 spells CASSLRTDQPQHF. Here the CDR3 DNA reads TGTGCCAGCAGCTTGAGGACGGATCAGCCCCAACATTTT.

The chain recombines TRBV14 with TRBJ1-1; D is uncertain. The CDR3 contains 14 residues. The germline V gene has CDR1 SGHDN and CDR2 FVKESK. Trimming took off 6 bases at V and 5 bases at J, with 16 bases between the two ends. This CDR3 reads CASRGTTRTTEAFF. The CDR3 DNA reads TGTGCCAGCAGAGGTACGACCCGTACGACTGAAGCTTTCTTT.

The chain carries TRBV28 and TRBJ1-2, with D uncertain. Germline loops: CDR1 MDHEN, CDR2 SYDVKM. CDR3 size: 12 residues. Trimming shortened V by 2 bases and J by 11 bases, and 12 bases separated the two germline ends. The CDR3 DNA follows: TGTGCCAGCAGTTTAAGTCACGGCAGTTACACCTTC. Translation: CASSLSHGSYTF.

This sequence joins TRBV15 and TRBJ2-7, with D possibly being TRBD1 or TRBD2 (5 bases each). The CDR3 is made up of 13 amino acids. Germline-derived CDR1 and CDR2 are LNHNV and YYDKDF (reference sequence). V lost 1 base and J 6 bases, leaving 10 bases between the germline ends. CDR3 region: CATSRAPGAEQYF. In nucleotides, the CDR3 is TGTGCCACCAGCAGAGCCCCCGGGGCCGAGCAGTACTTC. The whole variable domain, remainder taken from reference TRBV15 and TRBJ2-7, is DAMVIQNPRYQVTQFGKPVTLSCSQTLNHNVMYWYQQKSSQAPKLLFHYYDKDFNNEADTPDNFQSRRPNTSFCFLDIRSPGLGDTAMYLCATSRAPGAEQYFGPGTRLTVT.

CDR3 nucleotide sequence: TGCAGCGCCTTAGCGGGAGCCTCCTACGAGCAGTACTTC. It encodes CSALAGASYEQYF. This chain connects TRBV29-1 to TRBJ2-7, with 9 bases matching TRBD2. Germline-derived CDR1 and CDR2 are SQVTM and ANQGSEA. The CDR3 has 13 amino acids. V shed 7 bases and J 0 bases; nucleotides not matched to a gene: 4.

The chain employs TRBV10-3 and TRBJ2-7; no definite D call. From germline, CDR1 is ENHRY and CDR2 SYGVKD. V was shortened by 0 bases and J by 3 bases, with 9 bases between the two germline ends. The CDR3 sequence is 14 residues long. The CDR3: CAISESTRNYEQYF. In DNA form, the CDR3 reads TGTGCCATCAGTGAGTCTACCAGAAACTACGAGCAGTACTTC.

The chain recombines TRBV19 with TRBJ2-1; tentative D call: TRBD2 (7 bases). CDR1 is LNHDA, CDR2 SQIVND, per germline (reference sequence). CDR3 length equals 16 residues. Trimming cost V 6 bases and J 0 bases, with 15 bases left between them. CDR3 amino acids: CASRVEGGSSYNEQFF. Here the CDR3 DNA reads TGTGCCAGTAGAGTCGAGGGGGGGAGCTCCTACAATGAGCAGTTCTTC.

This clone was counted between two and nine times. The chain combines TRBV7-8 with TRBJ2-7, with 7 bases fitting TRBD1. In germline, CDR1 is SGHVS, CDR2 FQNEAQ. V lost 4 bases and J lost 11; bases outside the gene matches: 5. This CDR3 comprises 11 residues. The CDR3 DNA reads TGTGCCAGCAGCTCCCCCACAGGGGAGTACTTC. Amino acids: CASSSPTGEYF.